This T cell receptor beta chain comes out of a study of blood T cell repertoires in COVID-19. Background on the study: COVID-19 samples collected from the United States, Italy and Spain covered acute and convalescent phases.

Data came from immunoSEQ multiplex PCR; TCRdb stores just in-frame clones and leaves some out. The sample records more than 200,000 clones, around 86% being singletons. Everyone who took part was 18 to 89 years old, and they came from fewer than 25 US areas. In germline, CDR1 is LNHDA, CDR2 SQIVND (reference sequence). This CDR3 spans 16 amino acids. J gave up 1 base and V 5 bases, and 6 bases lay outside the gene matches. This clonotype was obtained from a man aged 25 to 45 in a cohort exposed to, infected with or recovered from COVID-19 (not recorded which). V gene TRBV19 combines with J gene TRBJ2-1, with TRBD2 identical over 9 bases. Sequencing input: PBMCs or T cells enriched from blood (not recorded which). CDR3 residues: CASSRSGRRSYNEQFF. CDR3 bases: TGTGCCAGTAGTCGCAGCGGGAGGCGTTCCTACAATGAGCAGTTCTTC.